The clone carrying this T cell receptor beta chain came up once. The entry originates in a study of blood T cell repertoires in COVID-19. Study context: The cDNA or gDNA used as material had been derived from T cells, B-cell-depleted T cells, or PBMCs.

Original processing methods: From reference gene primer amplification, estimates of nucleated cell counts were derived. The repertoire was sequenced with immunoSEQ multiplex PCR; TCRdb's copy has only in-frame clones and lacks some. That table supplies the V and J calls and clone size; D and trimming were determined from the DNA. This sample has 60,000 to 70,000 clones, with more than 70% found just once. This sequence originates from a man aged 50-59 years with active COVID-19. Source material: peripheral blood.

CDR3 residues: CASSLIAGASYEQYF. The DNA of the CDR3 is TGCGCCAGCAGCTTGATCGCAGGGGCCTCCTACGAGCAGTACTTC. The chain carries TRBV5-1 and TRBJ2-7; weak D call: TRBD1 (6 bases). Germline CDR1 is SGHRS and CDR2 is YFSETQ. With 1 base removed from V and 0 bases from J, the gap between germline ends came to 11 bases. The CDR3 extends over 15 amino acids.